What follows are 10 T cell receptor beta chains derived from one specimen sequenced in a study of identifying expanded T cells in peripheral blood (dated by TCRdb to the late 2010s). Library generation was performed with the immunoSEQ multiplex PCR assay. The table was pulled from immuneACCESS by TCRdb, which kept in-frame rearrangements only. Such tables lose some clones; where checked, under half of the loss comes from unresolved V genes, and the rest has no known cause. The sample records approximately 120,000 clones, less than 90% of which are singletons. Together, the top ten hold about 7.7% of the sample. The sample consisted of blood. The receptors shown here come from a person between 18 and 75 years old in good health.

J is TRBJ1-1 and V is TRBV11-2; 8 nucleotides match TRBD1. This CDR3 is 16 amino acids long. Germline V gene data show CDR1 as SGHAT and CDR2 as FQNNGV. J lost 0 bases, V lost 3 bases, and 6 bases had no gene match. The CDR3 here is CASSFGQGAMNTEAFF. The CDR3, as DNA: TGTGCCAGCAGCTTCGGACAGGGCGCGATGAACACTGAAGCTTTCTTT.

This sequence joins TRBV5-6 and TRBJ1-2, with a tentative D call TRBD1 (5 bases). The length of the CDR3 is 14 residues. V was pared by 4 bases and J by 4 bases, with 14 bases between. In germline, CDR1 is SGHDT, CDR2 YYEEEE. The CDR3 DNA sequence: TGTGCCAGCAGCCCCCGGGACTCCGCCTATGGCTACACCTTC. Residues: CASSPRDSAYGYTF.

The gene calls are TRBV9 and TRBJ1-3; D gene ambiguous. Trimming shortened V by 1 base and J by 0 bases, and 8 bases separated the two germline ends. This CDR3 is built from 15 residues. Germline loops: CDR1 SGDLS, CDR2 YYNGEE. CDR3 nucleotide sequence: TGTGCCAGCAGCGTACTAGGGTCCTCTGGAAACACCATATATTTT. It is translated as CASSVLGSSGNTIYF.

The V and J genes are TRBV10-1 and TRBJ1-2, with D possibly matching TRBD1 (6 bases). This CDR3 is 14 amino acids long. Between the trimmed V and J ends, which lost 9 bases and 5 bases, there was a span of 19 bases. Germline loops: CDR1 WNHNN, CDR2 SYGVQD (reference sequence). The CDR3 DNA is TGCGCCAGTACACTAGAATCCAGGGGATATGGCTACACCTTC. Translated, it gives CASTLESRGYGYTF.

DNA for the CDR3: TGTGCCAGCATTAGCCAGGGCCCCAAGCAGTACTTC. Translating it yields CASISQGPKQYF. V gene TRBV27 combines with J gene TRBJ2-7, with a tentative D call TRBD1 (5 bases). Germline loops: CDR1 MNHEY, CDR2 SMNVEV (reference sequence). The CDR3 spans 12 residues. The V end was cut by 7 bases, the J end by 8 bases, with 15 bases between.

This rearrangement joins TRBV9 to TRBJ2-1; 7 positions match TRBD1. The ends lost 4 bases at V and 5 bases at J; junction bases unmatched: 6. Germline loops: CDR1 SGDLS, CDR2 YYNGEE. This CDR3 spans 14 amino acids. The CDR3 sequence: CASSIGQANNEQFF. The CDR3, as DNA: TGTGCCAGCAGCATAGGACAGGCGAACAATGAGCAGTTCTTC.

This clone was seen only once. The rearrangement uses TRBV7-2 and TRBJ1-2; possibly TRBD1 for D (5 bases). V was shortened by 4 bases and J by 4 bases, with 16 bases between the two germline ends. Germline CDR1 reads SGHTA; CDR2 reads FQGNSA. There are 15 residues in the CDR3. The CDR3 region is CASSSSTVEVYGYTF. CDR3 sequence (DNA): TGTGCCAGCAGCTCCTCGACAGTGGAGGTCTATGGCTACACCTTC.

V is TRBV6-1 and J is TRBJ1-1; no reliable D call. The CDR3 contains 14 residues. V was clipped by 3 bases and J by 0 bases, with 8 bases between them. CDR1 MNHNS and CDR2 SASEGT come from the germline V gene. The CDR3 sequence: CASSDTGMNTEAFF. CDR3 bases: TGTGCCAGCAGTGACACGGGGATGAACACTGAAGCTTTCTTT.

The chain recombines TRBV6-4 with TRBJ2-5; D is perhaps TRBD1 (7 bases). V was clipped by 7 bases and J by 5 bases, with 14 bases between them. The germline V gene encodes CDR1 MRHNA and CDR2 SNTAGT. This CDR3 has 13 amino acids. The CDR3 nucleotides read TGTGCCAGCACCGAATCAGGGGGGGAGACCCAGTACTTC. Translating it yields CASTESGGETQYF.

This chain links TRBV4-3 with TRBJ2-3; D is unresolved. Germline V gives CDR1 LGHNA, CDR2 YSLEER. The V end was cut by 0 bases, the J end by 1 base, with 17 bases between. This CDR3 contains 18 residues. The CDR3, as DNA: TGCGCCAGCAGCCAAGATGCACACACTCTTACCGGCACAGATACGCAGTATTTT. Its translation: CASSQDAHTLTGTDTQYF.